Below, 3 T cell receptor beta chains from the same sample are listed, as sequenced in a study of cytomegalovirus exposure and HLA in healthy donors. The repertoire was sequenced with immunoSEQ multiplex PCR; TCRdb's copy has only in-frame clones and lacks some. The data contain approximately 120,000 clones, around 94% of them singletons. Source material: PBMCs. These receptors were taken from a woman under 30 in good health and CMV-seronegative.

In its sample, this clone was seen once. The rearrangement links TRBV4-1 to TRBJ2-3; 9 nucleotides match TRBD1. The CDR3 spans 14 residues. The V and J ends lost 4 bases and 5 bases, in that order; junction bases with no gene match: 4. CDR1 is MGHRA and CDR2 is YSYEKL in the germline V gene. CDR3 loop: CASSRGTGLDTQYF. The CDR3 DNA follows: TGCGCCAGCAGCCGGGGGACAGGGTTAGATACGCAGTATTTT.

The chain combines TRBV4-1 with TRBJ2-3, with 15 bases aligning to TRBD2. Trimming at V came to 1 base and at J to 2 bases, leaving 13 bases not matched to a gene. Germline assignment: CDR1 MGHRA and CDR2 YSYEKL. CDR3 length: 21 amino acids. CDR3 residues: CASSQGFGRGLAGGLTDTQYF. CDR3 DNA sequence: TGCGCCAGCAGCCAAGGCTTTGGCAGGGGACTAGCGGGAGGTCTCACAGATACGCAGTATTTT.

J is TRBJ2-7 and V is TRBV27, with 7 bases fitting TRBD2. The germline V gene has CDR1 MNHEY and CDR2 SMNVEV (reference sequence). The CDR3 spans 15 residues. V was clipped by 3 bases and J by 3 bases; unmatched bases: 8. CDR3 DNA: TGTGCCAGCAGTTTTGGTCTAGCGGTGATCTACGAGCAGTACTTC. Translation gives CASSFGLAVIYEQYF.